These 2 T cell receptor beta chains came from one sample sequenced in a study of PD-1 blockade in classical Hodgkin lymphoma. With no exception, relapse followed autologous stem cell transplantation in all patients, and brentuximab vedotin exposure varied. Data came from immunoSEQ multiplex PCR; TCRdb stores just in-frame clones and leaves some out. This sample has about 11,000 clones; approximately 80% occur once, and the top ten carry around 32%. Sequencing was performed on peripheral blood mononuclear cells (PBMCs), taken before the second cycle of nivolumab. The receptor source for this set is a human donor with classical Hodgkin lymphoma.

V gene TRBV7-8 combines with J gene TRBJ2-7; weak D call: TRBD2 (5 bases). This CDR3 contains 13 residues. V shed 2 bases and J shed 3 bases, with 8 bases lying between them. Germline V gene sequence: CDR1 SGHVS, CDR2 FQNEAQ. CDR3 in amino acids: CASSLRGNYEQYF. The CDR3 DNA sequence: TGTGCCAGCAGCTTACGGGGAAACTACGAGCAGTACTTC.

V gene TRBV2 combines with J gene TRBJ2-1; 13 bases fit TRBD2. Germline CDR1 and CDR2: SNHLY and FYNNEI. The V and J ends lost 10 bases and 3 bases, in that order; junction bases with no gene match: 12. The CDR3 consists of 17 residues. This CDR3 reads CATGTSGKGYYYNEQFF. Written as DNA, the CDR3 is TGTGCCACCGGGACTAGCGGGAAAGGCTACTACTACAATGAGCAGTTCTTC.